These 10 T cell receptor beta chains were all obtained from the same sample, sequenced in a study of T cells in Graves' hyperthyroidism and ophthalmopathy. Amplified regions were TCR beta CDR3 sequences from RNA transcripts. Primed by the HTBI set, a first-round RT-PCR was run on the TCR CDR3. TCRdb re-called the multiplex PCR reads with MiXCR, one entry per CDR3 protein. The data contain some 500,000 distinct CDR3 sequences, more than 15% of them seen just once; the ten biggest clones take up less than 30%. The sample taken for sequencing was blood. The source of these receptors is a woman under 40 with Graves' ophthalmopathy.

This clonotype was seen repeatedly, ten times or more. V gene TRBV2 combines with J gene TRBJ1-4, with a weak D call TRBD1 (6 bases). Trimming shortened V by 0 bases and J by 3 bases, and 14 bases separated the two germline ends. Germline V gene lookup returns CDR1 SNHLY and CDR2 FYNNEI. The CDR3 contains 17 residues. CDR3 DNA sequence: TGTGCCAGCAGTGAAGCACTCAGGGGAAGGTCTAATGAAAAACTGTTTTTT. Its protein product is CASSEALRGRSNEKLFF. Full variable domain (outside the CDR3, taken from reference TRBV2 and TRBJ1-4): EPEVTQTPSHQVTQMGQEVILRCVPISNHLYFYWYRQILGQKVEFLVSFYNNEISEKSEIFDDQFSVERPDGSNFTLKIRSTKLEDSAMYFCASSEALRGRSNEKLFFGSGTQLSVL.

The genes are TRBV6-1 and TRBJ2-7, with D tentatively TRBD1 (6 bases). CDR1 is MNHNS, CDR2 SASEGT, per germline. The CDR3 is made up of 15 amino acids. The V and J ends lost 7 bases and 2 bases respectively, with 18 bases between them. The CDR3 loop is CASTESLDRAYEQYF. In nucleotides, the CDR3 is TGTGCCAGCACCGAGTCTCTGGACAGAGCCTACGAGCAGTACTTC.

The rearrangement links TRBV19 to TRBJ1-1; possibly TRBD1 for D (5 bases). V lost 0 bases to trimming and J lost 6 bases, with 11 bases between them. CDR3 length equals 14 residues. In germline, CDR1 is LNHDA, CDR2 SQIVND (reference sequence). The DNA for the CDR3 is TGTGCCAGTAGTATAGAGGGGAGAGGGGCTGAAGCTTTCTTT. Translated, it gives CASSIEGRGAEAFF.

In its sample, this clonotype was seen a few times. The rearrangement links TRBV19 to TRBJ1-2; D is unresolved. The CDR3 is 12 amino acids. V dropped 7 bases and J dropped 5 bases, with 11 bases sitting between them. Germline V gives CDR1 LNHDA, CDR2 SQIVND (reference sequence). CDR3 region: CASTLGRYGYTF. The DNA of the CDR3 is TGTGCCAGTACTCTTGGAAGATATGGCTACACCTTC. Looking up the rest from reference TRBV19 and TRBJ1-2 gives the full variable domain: DGGITQSPKYLFRKEGQNVTLSCEQNLNHDAMYWYRQDPGQGLRLIYYSQIVNDFQKGDIAEGYSVSREKKESFPLTVTSAQKNPTAFYLCASTLGRYGYTFGSGTRLTVV.

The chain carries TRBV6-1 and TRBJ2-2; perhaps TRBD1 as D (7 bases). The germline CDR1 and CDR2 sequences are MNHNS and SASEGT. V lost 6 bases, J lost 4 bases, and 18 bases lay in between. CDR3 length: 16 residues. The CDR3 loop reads CASSPRGAGGTGELFF. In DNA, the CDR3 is TGTGCCAGCAGCCCCAGGGGGGCTGGGGGCACCGGGGAGCTGTTTTTT.

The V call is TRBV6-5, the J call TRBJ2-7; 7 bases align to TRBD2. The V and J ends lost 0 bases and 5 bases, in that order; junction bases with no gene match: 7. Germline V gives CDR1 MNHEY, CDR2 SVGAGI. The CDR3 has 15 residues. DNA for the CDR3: TGTGCCAGCAGTTACTCGGGAGGGGTAGTAGACGAGCAGTACTTC. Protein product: CASSYSGGVVDEQYF.

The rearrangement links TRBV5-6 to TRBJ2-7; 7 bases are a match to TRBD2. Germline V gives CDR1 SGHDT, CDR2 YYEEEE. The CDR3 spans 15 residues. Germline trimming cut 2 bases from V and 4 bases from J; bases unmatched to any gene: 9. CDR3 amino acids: CASSLSSSGMYEQYF. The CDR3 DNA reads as TGTGCCAGCAGCTTATCATCCAGCGGGATGTACGAGCAGTACTTC.

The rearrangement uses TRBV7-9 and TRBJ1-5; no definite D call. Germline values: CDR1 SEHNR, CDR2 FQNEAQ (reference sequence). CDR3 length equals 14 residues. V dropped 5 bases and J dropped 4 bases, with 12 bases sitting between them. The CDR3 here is CASSRVGFNQPQHF. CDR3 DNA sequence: TGTGCCAGCAGCCGAGTGGGTTTTAATCAGCCCCAGCATTTT. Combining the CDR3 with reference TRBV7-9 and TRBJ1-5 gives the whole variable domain DTGVSQNPRHKITKRGQNVTFRCDPISEHNRLYWYRQTLGQGPEFLTYFQNEAQLEKSRLLSDRFSAERPKGSFSTLEIQRTEQGDSAMYLCASSRVGFNQPQHFGDGTRLSIL.

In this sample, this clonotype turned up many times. For the CDR3, the DNA is TGCAGTGCAAGACTAGCGGGAAGCACAGATACGCAGTATTTT. Translation: CSARLAGSTDTQYF. The rearrangement joins TRBV20-1 to TRBJ2-3; TRBD2 matches 11 bases. The CDR3 loop spans 14 amino acids. CDR1 is DFQATT and CDR2 is SNEGSKA in the germline V gene (reference sequence). Germline trimming cut 6 bases from V and 0 bases from J; bases unmatched to any gene: 2.

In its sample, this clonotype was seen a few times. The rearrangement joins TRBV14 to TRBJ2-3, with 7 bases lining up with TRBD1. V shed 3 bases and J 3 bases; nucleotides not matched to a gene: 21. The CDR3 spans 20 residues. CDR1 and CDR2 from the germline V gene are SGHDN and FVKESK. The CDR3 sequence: CASSHSPRFSGQPKTDTQYF. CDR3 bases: TGTGCCAGCAGCCATTCTCCTCGATTTTCGGGACAGCCTAAGACAGATACGCAGTATTTT. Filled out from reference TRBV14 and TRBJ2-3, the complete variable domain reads EAGVTQFPSHSVIEKGQTVTLRCDPISGHDNLYWYRRVMGKEIKFLLHFVKESKQDESGMPNNRFLAERTGGTYSTLKVQPAELEDSGVYFCASSHSPRFSGQPKTDTQYFGPGTRLTVL.